These 22 T cell receptor beta chains originate from one sample sequenced in a study of CD8 T cells in Susac syndrome. A quantity of roughly 0.5 to 1 ug RNA underwent reverse transcription using random hexamers. Each CDR3 protein is one row after TCRdb ran MiXCR on the immunoSEQ multiplex PCR reads. The sample shows about 84,000 distinct CDR3 sequences, roughly 93% of them seen only once. Material: CD8+ T cells from PBMCs. The source is a human donor in good health.

The V gene is TRBV6-5, the J gene TRBJ2-2; 9 bases line up with TRBD1. The V and J ends lost 0 bases and 6 bases, in that order; junction bases with no gene match: 2. The CDR3 covers 15 residues. CDR1 MNHEY and CDR2 SVGAGI come from the germline V gene. CDR3 loop: CASSYSRTGAGELFF. The CDR3 DNA is TGTGCCAGCAGTTACTCGAGGACAGGGGCCGGGGAGCTGTTTTTT.

The CDR3 DNA reads as TGTGCCACGTCCTTTGAGCAGTTCTTC. Translated, it gives CATSFEQFF. The chain is built from TRBV6-2 or TRBV6-3 and TRBJ2-1; D not resolved. V lost 10 bases and J 9 bases, leaving 7 bases between the germline ends. Per the germline V gene, CDR1 is MNHEY and CDR2 is SVGEGT. This CDR3 contains 9 residues.

The chain has TRBV2 and TRBJ1-1; unclear D gene. V was shortened by 1 base and J by 8 bases, with 11 bases between the two germline ends. Germline CDR1 SNHLY, CDR2 FYNNEI. The CDR3 runs 13 residues. The CDR3 is CASSEVWRMEAFF. Here the CDR3 DNA reads TGTGCCAGCAGTGAAGTTTGGAGGATGGAAGCTTTCTTT.

Only one count was recorded for this clonotype. The rearrangement links TRBV30 to TRBJ2-5, with a possible D match to TRBD2 (6 bases). The V and J ends lost 4 bases and 3 bases respectively, with 18 bases between them. This CDR3 is 15 amino acids long. Germline CDR1 GTSNPN, CDR2 SVGIG (reference sequence). DNA of the CDR3: TGTGCCTGGACCCATGGGGGGAGCCTAAAAGAGACCCAGTACTTC. Translated: CAWTHGGSLKETQYF.

The V gene is TRBV13, the J gene TRBJ2-2; either TRBD1 or TRBD2 may supply D (5 bases each). Looked up from germline, CDR1 is PRHDT and CDR2 is FYEKMQ (reference sequence). The V and J ends lost 1 base and 3 bases respectively, with 12 bases between them. The length of the CDR3 is 16 residues. In nucleotides, the CDR3 is TGTGCCAGCAGCTTAGCCGGGGCGAGCGACACCGGGGAGCTGTTTTTT. Translated, it gives CASSLAGASDTGELFF.

The chain is built from TRBV3-1 and TRBJ1-2; D remains ambiguous. Germline V gene data show CDR1 as LGHDT and CDR2 as YNNKEL (reference sequence). V dropped 3 bases and J dropped 4 bases, with 12 bases sitting between them. The CDR3 is 14 residues long. Here the CDR3 reads CASSHEAVVYGYTF. CDR3 coding DNA: TGTGCCAGCAGCCATGAGGCGGTCGTCTATGGCTACACCTTC.

The chain is built from TRBV12-3 or TRBV12-4 and TRBJ2-1; D call uncertain. This CDR3 contains 14 residues. V was cut by 4 bases and J by 4 bases, with 11 bases left in between. The CDR3 spells CASSSPFLYNEQFF. The CDR3 DNA follows: TGTGCCAGCAGTTCCCCGTTTCTATACAATGAGCAGTTCTTC.

Here the CDR3 reads CASITDMNTEAFF. In DNA form, the CDR3 reads TGTGCCAGCATCACGGACATGAACACTGAAGCTTTCTTT. This chain uses TRBV7-9 with TRBJ1-1, with TRBD1 as a possible D gene (5 bases). The V end was cut by 7 bases, the J end by 0 bases, with 9 bases between. Per germline, CDR1 SEHNR and CDR2 FQNEAQ (reference sequence). This CDR3 comprises 13 residues.

The rearrangement joins TRBV9 to TRBJ2-2; D unresolved. In germline, CDR1 is SGDLS, CDR2 YYNGEE. Trimming took off 0 bases at V and 4 bases at J, with 13 bases between the two ends. This CDR3 comprises 16 residues. This chain's CDR3 is CASSVGDRSITGELFF. The DNA of the CDR3 is TGTGCCAGCAGCGTAGGAGACCGTAGTATCACCGGGGAGCTGTTTTTT.

The J gene is TRBJ2-7, the V gene TRBV7-9; 12 positions match TRBD2. The CDR3 is 18 amino acids. Germline V gene data show CDR1 as SEHNR and CDR2 as FQNEAQ (reference sequence). The V gene end was trimmed by 4 bases and the J gene end by 2 bases; junction bases not matched to a gene: 12. CDR3 loop: CASSSLLGSSGGAYEQYF. DNA for the CDR3: TGTGCCAGCAGCTCCCTTCTAGGATCTAGCGGGGGGGCCTACGAGCAGTACTTC.

A single count supports this clonotype. The V and J genes are TRBV6-1 and TRBJ2-7, with TRBD2 matching 13 bases. In germline, CDR1 is MNHNS, CDR2 SASEGT. V gave up 4 bases and J gave up 5 bases; unmatched junction bases: 2. The CDR3 consists of 14 residues. CDR3 region: CASSAGTSGDEQYF. The CDR3 coding sequence is TGTGCCAGCAGTGCCGGGACTAGCGGGGACGAGCAGTACTTC.

The chain employs TRBV19 and TRBJ1-1; 9 nucleotides align to TRBD1. Germline V gene sequence: CDR1 LNHDA, CDR2 SQIVND (reference sequence). CDR3 length: 15 residues. Losses at the gene ends were 4 bases for V and 1 base for J; bases not matched to a gene: 4. Here the CDR3 DNA reads TGTGCCAGTAGTACCCTACAGGGGGCGAACACTGAAGCTTTCTTT. Residues: CASSTLQGANTEAFF. The whole variable domain, filled in from reference TRBV19 and TRBJ1-1, reads DGGITQSPKYLFRKEGQNVTLSCEQNLNHDAMYWYRQDPGQGLRLIYYSQIVNDFQKGDIAEGYSVSREKKESFPLTVTSAQKNPTAFYLCASSTLQGANTEAFFGQGTRLTVV.

V gene TRBV29-1 combines with J gene TRBJ2-7, with 7 bases fitting TRBD1. There are 13 residues in the CDR3. The V segment lost 6 bases and the J segment 4 bases; nucleotides outside the gene matches: 9. The germline V gene encodes CDR1 SQVTM and CDR2 ANQGSEA. CDR3 amino acids: CSVLGQVGYEQYF. The CDR3 nucleotides read TGCAGCGTCCTAGGACAGGTCGGTTACGAGCAGTACTTC.

The CDR3 loop is CASSLGDLSGYGYTF. The CDR3 nucleotides are TGTGCCAGCAGCCTAGGGGACTTAAGTGGCTATGGCTACACCTTC. The chain has TRBV5-6 and TRBJ1-2; perhaps TRBD1 as D (5 bases). The CDR3 contains 15 residues. The V gene lost 4 bases and the J gene lost 4 bases, with 17 bases spanning the gap. Germline V CDR1 and CDR2: SGHDT, YYEEEE.

The chain combines TRBV27 with TRBJ2-3, with 7 bases lining up with TRBD2. Germline trimming cut 2 bases from V and 5 bases from J; bases unmatched to any gene: 4. This CDR3 is built from 14 residues. Germline V gene data show CDR1 as MNHEY and CDR2 as SMNVEV (reference sequence). CDR3 protein: CASSLRTGGDTQYF. The CDR3 nucleotides are TGTGCCAGCAGTTTAAGGACGGGGGGAGATACGCAGTATTTT.

The chain links TRBV13 to TRBJ1-1; a possible D gene is TRBD1 (5 bases). The CDR3 contains 17 residues. Germline lookup yields CDR1 PRHDT and CDR2 FYEKMQ (reference sequence). Trimming cost V 7 bases and J 0 bases, with 21 bases left between them. Here the CDR3 DNA reads TGTGCCAGCACTTACAGTGGGGGAGGTTACTTGAACACTGAAGCTTTCTTT. Translation gives CASTYSGGGYLNTEAFF. The complete variable domain, with remaining parts taken from reference TRBV13 and TRBJ1-1, reads AAGVIQSPRHLIKEKRETATLKCYPIPRHDTVYWYQQGPGQDPQFLISFYEKMQSDKGSIPDRFSAQQFSDYHSELNMSSLELGDSALYFCASTYSGGGYLNTEAFFGQGTRLTVV.

The CDR3 sequence: CSVRGLREQFF. The DNA of the CDR3 is TGCAGCGTTAGGGGGTTGCGTGAGCAGTTCTTC. V and J are TRBV29-1 and TRBJ2-1; D possibly corresponds to TRBD1 (6 bases). Trimming stripped 5 bases from V and 9 bases from J, with 11 bases between. The CDR3 spans 11 residues. CDR1 and CDR2 (germline): SQVTM, ANQGSEA.

The CDR3 protein is CASSTALAGKNGYTF. The CDR3 DNA sequence: TGTGCCAGTAGTACCGCCCTCGCGGGGAAAAATGGCTACACCTTC. This chain joins TRBV19 and TRBJ1-2; D remains unclear. The CDR3 is 15 residues long. V shed 4 bases and J shed 6 bases, with 18 bases lying between them. Germline assignment: CDR1 LNHDA and CDR2 SQIVND (reference sequence). The entire variable domain, with the rest obtained from reference TRBV19 and TRBJ1-2, is as follows: DGGITQSPKYLFRKEGQNVTLSCEQNLNHDAMYWYRQDPGQGLRLIYYSQIVNDFQKGDIAEGYSVSREKKESFPLTVTSAQKNPTAFYLCASSTALAGKNGYTFGSGTRLTVV.

This clonotype was recorded a few times. This chain connects TRBV3-1 to TRBJ2-7, with TRBD2 matching 12 bases. CDR3 length: 15 amino acids. Unmatched junction bases numbered 2, after V lost 3 bases and J lost 2 bases. Germline CDR1 and CDR2: LGHDT and YNNKEL (reference sequence). CDR3 sequence (DNA): TGTGCCAGCAGCCACGGACTAGCGGGGACCTACGAGCAGTACTTC. It codes for CASSHGLAGTYEQYF.

V gene TRBV25-1 combines with J gene TRBJ1-5; 7 positions match TRBD1. The junction had 13 bases not matched to a gene; V was cut back by 6 bases and J by 8 bases. Germline V gene sequence: CDR1 MGHDK, CDR2 SYGVNS. The CDR3 runs 15 residues. CDR3 coding DNA: TGTGCCAGCAGCTCCGGGACAGAGAATTTTGAGCCCCAGCATTTT. Protein product: CASSSGTENFEPQHF.

The gene calls are TRBV5-6 and TRBJ1-2; D gene ambiguous. Germline values: CDR1 SGHDT, CDR2 YYEEEE. The germline V and J ends were trimmed by 2 bases and 4 bases, with 12 bases remaining between them. This CDR3 has 14 amino acids. Here the CDR3 reads CASSFGTVPYGYTF. The CDR3 nucleotides read TGTGCCAGCAGCTTTGGTACAGTTCCCTATGGCTACACCTTC.

The chain uses TRBV14 and TRBJ1-1; D uncertain. Deletions cut 0 bases from V and 3 bases from J, with 14 bases between. This CDR3 comprises 16 residues. Germline assignment: CDR1 SGHDN and CDR2 FVKESK. CDR3 bases: TGTGCCAGCAGCCAAGATACGACCCTTGGGGACACTGAAGCTTTCTTT. This codes for CASSQDTTLGDTEAFF.